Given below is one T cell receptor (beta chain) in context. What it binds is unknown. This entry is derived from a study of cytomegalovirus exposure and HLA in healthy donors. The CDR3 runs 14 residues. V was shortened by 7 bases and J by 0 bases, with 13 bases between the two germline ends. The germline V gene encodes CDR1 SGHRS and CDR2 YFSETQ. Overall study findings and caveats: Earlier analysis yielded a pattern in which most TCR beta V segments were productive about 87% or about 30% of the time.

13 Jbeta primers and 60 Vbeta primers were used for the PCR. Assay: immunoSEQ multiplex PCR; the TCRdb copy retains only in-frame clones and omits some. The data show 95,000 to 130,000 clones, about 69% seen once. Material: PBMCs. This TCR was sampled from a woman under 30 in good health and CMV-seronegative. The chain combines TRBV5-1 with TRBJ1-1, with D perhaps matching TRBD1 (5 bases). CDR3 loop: CASCPAGVNTEAFF. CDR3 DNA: TGCGCCAGCTGTCCGGCGGGGGTGAACACTGAAGCTTTCTTT.